The 9 T cell receptor beta chains below come from one sample, sequenced in a study of T cell responses to AZD1222 COVID-19 vaccine. TCRdb's table, derived via immunoSEQ multiplex PCR, lists solely in-frame clones and lacks some. The sample consists of some 70,000 clones, around 83% of them appearing once. Material: peripheral blood, obtained on day 0 of AZD1222 vaccination. Receptors were obtained from an adult in good health.

The V call is TRBV19, the J call TRBJ1-5, with 7 bases fitting TRBD1. V trimming: 6 bases; J trimming: 7 bases; junction bases outside the gene matches: 9. Germline-derived CDR1 and CDR2 are LNHDA and SQIVND (reference sequence). CDR3 length: 14 amino acids. The CDR3 nucleotides read TGTGCCAGTAGCGAACAGGGGTCAGGGCAGCCCCAGCATTTT. This codes for CASSEQGSGQPQHF. Full variable domain (rest looked up from reference TRBV19 and TRBJ1-5): DGGITQSPKYLFRKEGQNVTLSCEQNLNHDAMYWYRQDPGQGLRLIYYSQIVNDFQKGDIAEGYSVSREKKESFPLTVTSAQKNPTAFYLCASSEQGSGQPQHFGDGTRLSIL.

The genes are TRBV21-1 and TRBJ2-5. TRBV21-1 is termed a pseudogene. The CDR3 extends over 16 amino acids. The chain's CDR3 is CASSKGRRFIQETQYF. The DNA of the CDR3 is TGTGCCAGCAGCAAAGGCAGGCGGTTCATCCAAGAGACCCAGTACTTC.

The chain couples TRBV9 to TRBJ2-2, with TRBD2 matching 7 bases. The CDR3 has 14 amino acids. Germline V gene lookup returns CDR1 SGDLS and CDR2 YYNGEE. The V segment lost 7 bases and the J segment 2 bases; nucleotides outside the gene matches: 5. CDR3 sequence (DNA): TGTGCCAGCCGCGGGACTACAAACACCGGGGAGCTGTTTTTT. This gives the protein CASRGTTNTGELFF.

The genes are TRBV6-2 or TRBV6-3 and TRBJ1-1, with D tentatively TRBD1 (5 bases). Germline V gene lookup returns CDR1 MNHEY and CDR2 SVGEGT. V was pared by 5 bases and J by 0 bases, with 13 bases between. The CDR3 extends over 15 amino acids. This CDR3 reads CASSSRDPMNTEAFF. For the CDR3, the DNA is TGTGCCAGCAGTAGTCGGGACCCAATGAACACTGAAGCTTTCTTT.

This rearrangement joins TRBV2 to TRBJ1-1; the D gene is possibly TRBD1 (6 bases). The CDR3 totals 15 residues. Germline loops: CDR1 SNHLY, CDR2 FYNNEI. V was clipped by 5 bases and J by 0 bases, with 13 bases between them. CDR3 bases: TGTGCCAGCAGTTGGTTTACAGGGATGAACACTGAAGCTTTCTTT. It specifies CASSWFTGMNTEAFF.

The chain has TRBV6-5 and TRBJ1-2; D gene uncertain. The V gene's germline CDR1 is MNHEY and CDR2 SVGAGI. This CDR3 spans 14 amino acids. The V end was cut by 6 bases, the J end by 8 bases, with 19 bases between. The CDR3 region has the DNA TGTGCCAGCAGCTCGTGGAGCGCGAGTCTAGGCTACACCTTC. It yields the protein CASSSWSASLGYTF.

The chain is built from TRBV19 and TRBJ1-2, with TRBD1 matching 10 bases. The CDR3 contains 18 residues. The V and J ends lost 6 bases and 2 bases, in that order; junction bases with no gene match: 15. Germline-derived CDR1 and CDR2 are LNHDA and SQIVND (reference sequence). The CDR3 is CASRAPIGTGVRNYGYTF. CDR3 nucleotide sequence: TGTGCCAGTAGAGCCCCCATTGGGACAGGGGTCCGAAACTATGGCTACACCTTC.

The chain has TRBV30 and TRBJ2-3, with 9 bases lining up with TRBD1. With V trimmed by 1 base and J by 10 bases, 3 bases remained unmatched. This CDR3 is 12 amino acids long. Germline CDR1 reads GTSNPN; CDR2 reads SVGIG (reference sequence). CDR3 in DNA: TGTGCCTGGAGTGCGGACAGGGGCTCGCAGTATTTT. Encoded protein: CAWSADRGSQYF. Combining the CDR3 with reference TRBV30 and TRBJ2-3 gives the whole variable domain SQTIHQWPATLVQPVGSPLSLECTVEGTSNPNLYWYRQAAGRGLQLLFYSVGIGQISSEVPQNLSASRPQDRQFILSSKKLLLSDSGFYLCAWSADRGSQYFGPGTRLTVL.

The V gene is TRBV5-1, the J gene TRBJ1-2; no firm D call. CDR1 and CDR2 from the germline V gene are SGHRS and YFSETQ. This CDR3 is built from 12 residues. The ends were cut back, 0 bases at V and 6 bases at J, with 6 bases in the middle. The CDR3 is CASSLDNNGYTF. CDR3 coding DNA: TGCGCCAGCAGCTTGGATAATAATGGCTACACCTTC.